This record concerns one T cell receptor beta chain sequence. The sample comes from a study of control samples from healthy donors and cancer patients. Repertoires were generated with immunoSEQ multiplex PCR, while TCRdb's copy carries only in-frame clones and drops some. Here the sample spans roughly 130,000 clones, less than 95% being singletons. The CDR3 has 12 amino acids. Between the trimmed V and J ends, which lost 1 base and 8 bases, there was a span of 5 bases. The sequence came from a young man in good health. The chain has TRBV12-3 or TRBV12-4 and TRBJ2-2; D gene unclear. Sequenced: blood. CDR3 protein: CASSLGVGELFF. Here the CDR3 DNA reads TGTGCCAGCAGTTTAGGGGTGGGGGAGCTGTTTTTT.